The 20 T cell receptor beta chains in this list originate from one sample, sequenced in a study of T cell responses to AZD1222 COVID-19 vaccine. Only in-frame clones appear in the TCRdb table, and some are missing; sequencing was by immunoSEQ multiplex PCR. This repertoire shows approximately 140,000 clones, roughly 89% found once; its top ten account for approximately 1.2%. Here the sequenced sample was peripheral blood, taken 28 days after the second AZD1222 dose. These receptor sequences come from an adult who received the AZD1222 COVID-19 vaccine.

V usage is TRBV11-3 and J usage is TRBJ2-1; the D gene is possibly TRBD1 (5 bases). Germline-derived CDR1 and CDR2 are SGHNT and YENEEA. The ends were cut back, 3 bases at V and 9 bases at J, with 12 bases in the middle. The CDR3 has 13 amino acids. For the CDR3, the DNA is TGTGCCAGCAGCTTGACGACAGTCGCTGAGCAGTTCTTC. This codes for CASSLTTVAEQFF.

The chain couples TRBV14 to TRBJ1-4; possible D gene TRBD1, 5 bases. Germline loops: CDR1 SGHDN, CDR2 FVKESK. This CDR3 has 16 residues. With 4 bases removed from V and 8 bases from J, the gap between germline ends came to 20 bases. For the CDR3, the DNA is TGTGCCAGCAGCCGGTACCGGACGGGTGGGGGAGAAAAACTGTTTTTT. This codes for CASSRYRTGGGEKLFF. Together with reference TRBV14 and TRBJ1-4, the CDR3 gives the full variable domain: EAGVTQFPSHSVIEKGQTVTLRCDPISGHDNLYWYRRVMGKEIKFLLHFVKESKQDESGMPNNRFLAERTGGTYSTLKVQPAELEDSGVYFCASSRYRTGGGEKLFFGSGTQLSVL.

V and J are TRBV6-5 and TRBJ2-3; no clear D gene. Germline CDR1 and CDR2: MNHEY and SVGAGI. This CDR3 region has 14 residues. V was trimmed by 6 bases and J by 4 bases, leaving 14 bases between them. The CDR3 is CASSLLTVPDTQYF. The CDR3 DNA follows: TGTGCCAGCAGCTTGTTGACGGTTCCAGATACGCAGTATTTT.

This sequence joins TRBV29-1 and TRBJ2-1; 11 bases line up with TRBD2. CDR3 length: 14 amino acids. CDR1 is SQVTM, CDR2 ANQGSEA, per germline. With 3 bases clipped from V and 7 bases from J, the junction kept 5 bases outside the gene matches. CDR3: CSVDSGRVGNEQFF. In nucleotides, the CDR3 is TGCAGCGTTGATAGCGGGAGGGTGGGGAATGAGCAGTTCTTC.

CDR3 nucleotide sequence: TGTGCCAGCTCGAAAGGAAGGGGGCCGGGCACTGAAGCTTTCTTT. Protein product: CASSKGRGPGTEAFF. J is TRBJ1-1 and V is TRBV18; 7 nucleotides line up with TRBD1. Germline CDR1 reads KGHSH; CDR2 reads LQKENI. The trim removed 6 bases at V and 4 bases at J, leaving 11 bases unmatched. The CDR3 consists of 15 residues.

The rearrangement uses TRBV5-1 and TRBJ1-1; D perhaps matches TRBD1 (5 bases). With 0 bases removed from V and 5 bases from J, the gap between germline ends came to 14 bases. From germline, CDR1 is SGHRS and CDR2 YFSETQ. The length of the CDR3 is 15 residues. The CDR3, as DNA: TGCGCCAGCAGCTTGGCCTCCGGGGGGGAAACTGAAGCTTTCTTT. This sequence encodes CASSLASGGETEAFF.

CDR3 amino acids: CASSTTYRGTRGEQYF. Written as DNA, the CDR3 is TGTGCCAGTAGTACTACATACAGGGGGACCAGGGGGGAGCAGTACTTC. The chain joins TRBV19 to TRBJ2-7, with TRBD1 identical over 8 bases. CDR1 is LNHDA and CDR2 is SQIVND in the germline V gene (reference sequence). The CDR3 loop spans 16 amino acids. V shed 4 bases and J 7 bases; nucleotides not matched to a gene: 15.

About this clone itself: Different DNA sequences within this sample yield the same CDR3. The gene calls are TRBV7-9 and TRBJ1-3, with TRBD1 matching over 7 bases. Germline CDR1 SEHNR, CDR2 FQNEAQ (reference sequence). V was pared by 4 bases and J by 2 bases, with 2 bases of the junction left unmatched. This CDR3 is 14 amino acids long. CDR3 bases: TGTGCCAGCAGCTACAGGGGAGCTGGAAACACCATATATTTT. It codes for CASSYRGAGNTIYF.

V gene TRBV7-9 combines with J gene TRBJ1-1; D is undetermined. CDR3 length: 14 amino acids. Germline assignment: CDR1 SEHNR and CDR2 FQNEAQ (reference sequence). V gave up 0 bases and J gave up 4 bases, with 9 bases separating them. In nucleotides, the CDR3 is TGTGCCAGCAGCTTAGCGTCGAGCGGCACTGAAGCTTTCTTT. This gives the protein CASSLASSGTEAFF.

This chain joins TRBV27 and TRBJ2-4; tentative D call: TRBD2 (5 bases). The ends were cut back, 5 bases at V and 1 base at J, with 6 bases in the middle. This CDR3 region has 13 residues. The V gene's germline CDR1 is MNHEY and CDR2 SMNVEV (reference sequence). CDR3 in amino acids: CASSREAKNIQYF. CDR3 nucleotides: TGTGCCAGCAGTAGGGAGGCCAAAAACATTCAGTACTTC.

V and J are TRBV11-2 and TRBJ2-1; D is perhaps TRBD2 (5 bases). Trimming stripped 1 base from V and 14 bases from J, with 12 bases between. Looked up from germline, CDR1 is SGHAT and CDR2 is FQNNGV. There are 12 residues in the CDR3. CDR3 sequence (DNA): TGTGCCAGCAGCTTAGGTAGGTCCGGGGAGTTCTTC. This codes for CASSLGRSGEFF.

CDR3 DNA: TGCAGCGTTGAAAAGGCGGAAAGGGTAGCACCACGGGAGCAGTACTTC. Translation gives CSVEKAERVAPREQYF. The chain has TRBV29-1 and TRBJ2-7, with no clear D. This CDR3 has 16 amino acids. Germline V lookup: CDR1 SQVTM, CDR2 ANQGSEA. Trimming left V 2 bases short and J 7 bases short, with 24 bases between.

This clone was observed once. The chain is built from TRBV2 and TRBJ2-3; 9 nucleotides align to TRBD1. There are 15 residues in the CDR3. CDR1 and CDR2 from the germline V gene are SNHLY and FYNNEI. The J segment lost 3 bases and the V segment lost 1 base, leaving 2 bases of the junction unmatched. The CDR3 reads CASSEDRGPTDTQYF. The CDR3 DNA reads as TGTGCCAGCAGTGAAGACAGGGGGCCGACAGATACGCAGTATTTT.

The V and J genes are TRBV5-1 and TRBJ1-6, with D possibly matching TRBD1 (6 bases). The germline V gene encodes CDR1 SGHRS and CDR2 YFSETQ. The V and J ends lost 4 bases and 6 bases respectively, with 17 bases between them. The CDR3 spans 16 residues. The CDR3 is CASSLTTGTLNSPLHF. The CDR3 nucleotides read TGCGCCAGCAGCCTGACCACAGGGACCCTTAATTCACCCCTCCACTTT.

The CDR3 is CASSLGGGTYNEQFF. The CDR3 nucleotides are TGTGCCAGCTCACTAGGGGGAGGAACCTACAATGAGCAGTTCTTC. This chain uses TRBV18 with TRBJ2-1; D is possibly TRBD1 or TRBD2 (6 bases each). Trimming removed 4 bases at V and 2 bases at J, with 12 bases between. The CDR3 extends over 15 amino acids. Germline V CDR1 and CDR2: KGHSH, LQKENI.

This chain joins TRBV24-1 and TRBJ1-4; 7 bases align to TRBD1. Germline CDR1 reads KGHDR; CDR2 reads SFDVKD. The V gene end was trimmed by 2 bases and the J gene end by 8 bases; junction bases not matched to a gene: 7. The CDR3 totals 15 residues. The CDR3 spells CATSDSGGVGEKLFF. DNA of the CDR3: TGTGCCACCAGTGATTCAGGGGGAGTCGGGGAAAAACTGTTTTTT.

Note on this clone: The junction does not match germline at one end; this may be a read error. This chain joins TRBV5-1 and TRBJ1-3; D might be TRBD1 (5 bases). CDR3 length equals 17 residues. From germline, CDR1 is SGHRS and CDR2 YFSETQ. As DNA, the CDR3 is TGCGCCAGCAGTTTGGGGGGGTCACAGTCGGCTGGAAACACCATATATTTT. It encodes CASSLGGSQSAGNTIYF.

The rearrangement uses TRBV30 and TRBJ1-2, with D unresolved. Trimming took 0 bases from V and 3 from J, leaving 11 bases between them. Germline V gene lookup returns CDR1 GTSNPN and CDR2 SVGIG (reference sequence). The length of the CDR3 is 14 residues. The CDR3 nucleotides are TGTGCCTGGAGTGTAGGCGAGGGTTACTATGGCTACACCTTC. The encoded protein is CAWSVGEGYYGYTF.

The chain couples TRBV7-2 to TRBJ2-5, with TRBD2 as a possible D gene (6 bases). Germline CDR1 reads SGHTA; CDR2 reads FQGNSA. The CDR3 is made up of 15 amino acids. Between the trimmed V and J ends, which lost 5 bases and 2 bases, there was a span of 15 bases. The CDR3 sequence is CASSTGVGRQETQYF. Written as DNA, the CDR3 is TGTGCCAGCAGCACGGGAGTAGGGCGTCAAGAGACCCAGTACTTC.

This clone has just one count. This chain joins TRBV7-2 and TRBJ2-1, with 14 positions matching TRBD2. This CDR3 has 18 residues. J gave up 5 bases and V 4 bases, and 10 bases lay outside the gene matches. From germline, CDR1 is SGHTA and CDR2 FQGNSA. CDR3 sequence (DNA): TGTGCCAGCAGCTCCCTAGGACTAGCGGGAGGATCTAACAATGAGCAGTTCTTC. Its translation: CASSSLGLAGGSNNEQFF.